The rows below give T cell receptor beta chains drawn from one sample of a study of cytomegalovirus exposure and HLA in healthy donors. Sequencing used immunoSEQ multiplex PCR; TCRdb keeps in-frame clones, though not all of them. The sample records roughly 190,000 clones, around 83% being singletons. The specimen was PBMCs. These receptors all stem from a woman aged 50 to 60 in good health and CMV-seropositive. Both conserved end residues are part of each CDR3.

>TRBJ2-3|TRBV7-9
CASSLGEGWDTQYF
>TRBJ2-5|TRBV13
CASSLMGQGGETQYF
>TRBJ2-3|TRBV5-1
CASSLLAGVRTDTQYF
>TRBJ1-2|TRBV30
CAWSVGTGDGYTF
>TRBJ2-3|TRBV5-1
CASSLVSLRQVEGTDTQYF
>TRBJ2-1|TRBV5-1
CASSFRLGAGAYNEQFF
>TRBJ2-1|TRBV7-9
CASGFTGVGEQFF
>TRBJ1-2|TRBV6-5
CASSAGGSSYGYTF
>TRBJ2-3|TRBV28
CATLRDRVNTQYF
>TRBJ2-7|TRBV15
CATSRVGVYEQYF
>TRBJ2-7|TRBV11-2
CASSSYYEQYF
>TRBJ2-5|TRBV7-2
CASSSGGGKETQYF
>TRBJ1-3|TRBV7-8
CASSSGAVGSGNTIYF
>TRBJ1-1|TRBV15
CATSRDGQGEAFF
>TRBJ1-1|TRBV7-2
CASSSGGGTEAFF
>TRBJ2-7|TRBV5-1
CASSPGQAEQYF
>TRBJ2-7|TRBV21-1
CASSKGAGGARVEQYF
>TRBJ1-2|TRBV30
CAWRTGRGYTF
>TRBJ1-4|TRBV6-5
CASSPTLGRELFF
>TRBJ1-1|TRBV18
CASSPVNRGRVGTEAFF
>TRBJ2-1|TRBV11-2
CASSLGTSPNEQFF
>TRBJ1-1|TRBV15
CATSRGDRATEAFF
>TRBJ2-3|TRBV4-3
CASSPRQGAYTQYF
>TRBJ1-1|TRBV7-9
CASSKPEGAEAFF
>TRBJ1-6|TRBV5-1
CASSLNIGTGNSPLHF
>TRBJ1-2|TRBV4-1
CASSHSAGVFSNYGYTF
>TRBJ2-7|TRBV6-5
CASSGDRGPYEQYF
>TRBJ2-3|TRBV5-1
CASSLATSGGHTDTQYF
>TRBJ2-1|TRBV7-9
CASSSHGGEQFF
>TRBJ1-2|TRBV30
CAWIGGSGRGNYGYTF